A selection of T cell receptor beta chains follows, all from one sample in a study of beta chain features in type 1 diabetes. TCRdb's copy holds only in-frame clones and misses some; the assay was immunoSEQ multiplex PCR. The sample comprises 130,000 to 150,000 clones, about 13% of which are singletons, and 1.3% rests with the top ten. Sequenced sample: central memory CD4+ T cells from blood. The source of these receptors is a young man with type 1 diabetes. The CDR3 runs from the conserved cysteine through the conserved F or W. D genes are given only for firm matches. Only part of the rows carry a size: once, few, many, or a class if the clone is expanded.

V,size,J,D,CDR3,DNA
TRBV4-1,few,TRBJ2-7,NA,CASSQAGSPTYEQYF,TGCGCCAGCAGCCAAGCGGGGTCCCCCACCTACGAGCAGTACTTC
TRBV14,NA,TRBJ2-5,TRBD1,CASSHPLQGWETQYF,TGTGCCAGCAGCCACCCCCTACAGGGGTGGGAGACCCAGTACTTC
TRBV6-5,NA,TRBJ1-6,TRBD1,CASRSGTGYGSPLHF,TGTGCCAGCAGGTCCGGGACAGGGTATGGTTCACCCCTCCACTTT
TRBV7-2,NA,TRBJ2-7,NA,CASLGLRSYEQYF,TGTGCCTCCCTGGGGTTGCGGTCTTACGAGCAGTACTTC
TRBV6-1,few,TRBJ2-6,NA,CAGAQPGNGANVLTF,TGTGCCGGCGCTCAACCGGGGAATGGGGCCAACGTCCTGACTTTC
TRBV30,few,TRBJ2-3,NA,CAWSAGLGTDTQYF,TGTGCCTGGAGTGCGGGGCTTGGTACAGATACGCAGTATTTT
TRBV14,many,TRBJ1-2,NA,CASSQDTGLAGYTF,TGTGCCAGCAGCCAAGACACAGGCCTCGCGGGCTACACCTTC
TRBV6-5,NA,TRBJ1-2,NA,CASSPLPYGYTF,TGTGCCAGCAGCCCACTCCCTTATGGCTACACCTTC
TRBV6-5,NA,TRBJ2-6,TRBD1,CASIDRAGANVLTF,TGTGCCAGCATCGACAGGGCTGGGGCCAACGTCCTGACTTTC
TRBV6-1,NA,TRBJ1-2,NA,CASTTGVNYGYTF,TGTGCCAGCACGACAGGCGTTAACTATGGCTACACCTTC
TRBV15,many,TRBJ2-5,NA,CATSRNSGETQYF,TGTGCCACCAGCAGGAATAGCGGAGAGACCCAGTACTTC
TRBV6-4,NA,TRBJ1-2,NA,CASRTDGANYGYTF,TGTGCCAGCAGGACGGACGGAGCTAACTATGGCTACACCTTC
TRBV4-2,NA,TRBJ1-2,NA,CASSQDWEGEHGYTF,TGTGCCAGCAGCCAAGATTGGGAGGGGGAGCATGGCTACACCTTC
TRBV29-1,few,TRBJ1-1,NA,CSALNTEAFF,TGCAGCGCCCTGAACACTGAAGCTTTCTTT
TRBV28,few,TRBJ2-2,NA,CASSWGNTGELFF,TGTGCCAGCAGTTGGGGGAACACCGGGGAGCTGTTTTTT
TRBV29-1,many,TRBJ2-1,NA,CSVGVEQFF,TGCAGCGTTGGTGTTGAGCAGTTCTTC
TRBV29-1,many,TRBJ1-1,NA,CSSGQNTEAFF,TGCAGCTCGGGGCAGAACACTGAAGCTTTCTTT